What follows is one T cell receptor beta chain and its context. V lost 3 bases and J lost 4; bases outside the gene matches: 4. CDR1 is GTSNPN and CDR2 is SVGIG in the germline V gene (reference sequence). This CDR3 is built from 13 residues. This specimen belongs to a study of blood T cell repertoires in COVID-19. Study summary: Italy, Spain and the United States were the sources of the convalescent and acute COVID-19 samples.

Clones were read by immunoSEQ multiplex PCR, and TCRdb kept only the in-frame ones, dropping some. The data hold over 450,000 clones, with 89% observed a single time. The source material was peripheral blood. The rearrangement uses TRBV30 and TRBJ1-1; 8 bases fit TRBD1. This clonotype was sampled from a man between 18 and 35 years old with COVID-19, enrolled during active disease. The CDR3 region is CAWSRDRFTEAFF. The CDR3 DNA follows: TGTGCCTGGAGCCGGGACAGGTTCACTGAAGCTTTCTTT. Using reference TRBV30 and TRBJ1-1 for the parts outside the CDR3, the full variable domain is SQTIHQWPATLVQPVGSPLSLECTVEGTSNPNLYWYRQAAGRGLQLLFYSVGIGQISSEVPQNLSASRPQDRQFILSSKKLLLSDSGFYLCAWSRDRFTEAFFGQGTRLTVV.